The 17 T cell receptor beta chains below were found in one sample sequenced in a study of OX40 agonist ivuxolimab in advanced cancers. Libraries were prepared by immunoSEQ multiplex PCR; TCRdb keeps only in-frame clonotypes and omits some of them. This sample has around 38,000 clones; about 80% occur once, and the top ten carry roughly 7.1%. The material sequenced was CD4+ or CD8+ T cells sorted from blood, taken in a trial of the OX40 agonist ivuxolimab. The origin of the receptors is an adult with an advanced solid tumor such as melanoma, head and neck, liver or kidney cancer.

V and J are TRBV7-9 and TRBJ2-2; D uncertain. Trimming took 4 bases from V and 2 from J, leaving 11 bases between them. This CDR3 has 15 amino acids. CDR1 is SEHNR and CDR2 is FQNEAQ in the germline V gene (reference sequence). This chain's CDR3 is CASSSPERNTGELFF. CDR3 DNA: TGTGCCAGCAGCTCCCCGGAAAGAAACACCGGGGAGCTGTTTTTT.

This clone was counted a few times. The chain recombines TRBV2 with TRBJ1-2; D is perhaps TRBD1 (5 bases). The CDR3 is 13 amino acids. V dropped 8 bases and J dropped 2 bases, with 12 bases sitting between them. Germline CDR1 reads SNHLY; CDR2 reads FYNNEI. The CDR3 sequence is CASGGDGNYGYTF. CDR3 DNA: TGTGCCAGCGGGGGGGACGGCAACTATGGCTACACCTTC.

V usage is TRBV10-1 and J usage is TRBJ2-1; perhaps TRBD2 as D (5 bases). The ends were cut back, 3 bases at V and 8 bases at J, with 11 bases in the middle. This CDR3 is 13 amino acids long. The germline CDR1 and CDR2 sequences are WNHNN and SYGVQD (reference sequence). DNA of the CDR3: TGCGCCAGCAGTGATCCCGGGGATGATGAGCAGTTCTTC. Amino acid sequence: CASSDPGDDEQFF.

The CDR3 reads CASSLAGTYNGEQFF. The CDR3 bases are TGTGCCAGCAGCTTAGCCGGGACATACAACGGTGAGCAGTTCTTC. The chain has TRBV7-9 and TRBJ2-1; D perhaps matches TRBD1 (6 bases). Germline lookup yields CDR1 SEHNR and CDR2 FQNEAQ (reference sequence). The germline V and J ends were trimmed by 0 bases and 9 bases, with 15 bases remaining between them. This CDR3 spans 15 amino acids.

The CDR3: CATSYGTGAYEQYF. The CDR3 nucleotides are TGTGCCACCAGCTACGGGACAGGGGCCTACGAGCAGTACTTC. J is TRBJ2-7 and V is TRBV15, with 10 bases that match TRBD1. This CDR3 has 14 amino acids. J lost 2 bases, V lost 5 bases, and 3 bases had no gene match. CDR1 is LNHNV, CDR2 YYDKDF, per germline (reference sequence).

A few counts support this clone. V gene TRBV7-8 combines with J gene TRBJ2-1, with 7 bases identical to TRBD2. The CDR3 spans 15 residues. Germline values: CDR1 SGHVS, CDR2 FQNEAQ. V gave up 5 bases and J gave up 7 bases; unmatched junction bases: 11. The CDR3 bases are TGTGCCAGCAGCCACCCGCGGACTAGACGGAATGAGCAGTTCTTC. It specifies CASSHPRTRRNEQFF.

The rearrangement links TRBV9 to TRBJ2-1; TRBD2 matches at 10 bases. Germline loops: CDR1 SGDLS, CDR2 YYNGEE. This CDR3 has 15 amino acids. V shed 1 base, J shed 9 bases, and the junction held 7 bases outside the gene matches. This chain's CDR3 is CASSVMSSGSTEQFF. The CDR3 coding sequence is TGTGCCAGCAGCGTAATGTCTAGCGGGAGCACTGAGCAGTTCTTC. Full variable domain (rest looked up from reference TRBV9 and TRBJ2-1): DSGVTQTPKHLITATGQRVTLRCSPRSGDLSVYWYQQSLDQGLQFLIQYYNGEERAKGNILERFSAQQFPDLHSELNLSSLELGDSALYFCASSVMSSGSTEQFFGPGTRLTVL.

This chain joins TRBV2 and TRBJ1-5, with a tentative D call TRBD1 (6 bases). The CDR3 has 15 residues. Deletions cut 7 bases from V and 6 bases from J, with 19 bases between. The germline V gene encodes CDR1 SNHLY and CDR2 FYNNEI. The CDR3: CASTGAYLTGQPQHF. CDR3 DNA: TGTGCCAGCACAGGGGCATATTTGACTGGTCAGCCCCAGCATTTT.

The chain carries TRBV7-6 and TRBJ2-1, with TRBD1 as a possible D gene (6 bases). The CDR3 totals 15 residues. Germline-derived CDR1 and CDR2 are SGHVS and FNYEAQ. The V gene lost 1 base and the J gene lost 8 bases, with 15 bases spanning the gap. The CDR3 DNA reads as TGTGCCAGCAGCTTAGGGGGGCCGTTAGTGGATGAGCAGTTCTTC. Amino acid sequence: CASSLGGPLVDEQFF. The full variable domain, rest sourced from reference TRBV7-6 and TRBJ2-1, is GAGVSQSPRYKVTKRGQDVALRCDPISGHVSLYWYRQALGQGPEFLTYFNYEAQQDKSGLPNDRFSAERPEGSISTLTIQRTEQRDSAMYRCASSLGGPLVDEQFFGPGTRLTVL.

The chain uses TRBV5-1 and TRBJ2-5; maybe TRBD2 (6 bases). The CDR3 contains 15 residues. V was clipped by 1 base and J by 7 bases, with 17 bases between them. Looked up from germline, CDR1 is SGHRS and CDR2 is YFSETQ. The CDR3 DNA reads TGCGCCAGCAGCTTGATATTTCTCGGGAGCGGGACCCAGTACTTC. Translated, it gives CASSLIFLGSGTQYF.

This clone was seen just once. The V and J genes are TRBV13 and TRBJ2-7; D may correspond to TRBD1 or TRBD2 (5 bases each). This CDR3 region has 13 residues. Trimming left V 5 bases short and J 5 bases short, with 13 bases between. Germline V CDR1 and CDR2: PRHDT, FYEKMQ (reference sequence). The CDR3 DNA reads TGTGCCAGCAGCCCCGGGGCCGGGAACGAGCAGTACTTC. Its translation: CASSPGAGNEQYF.

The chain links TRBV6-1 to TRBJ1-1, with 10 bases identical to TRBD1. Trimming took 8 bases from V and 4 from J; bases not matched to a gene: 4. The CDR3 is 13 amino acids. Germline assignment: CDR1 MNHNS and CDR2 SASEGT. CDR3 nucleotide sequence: TGTGCCAGCCATTGGACAGGGGGCACTGAAGCTTTCTTT. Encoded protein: CASHWTGGTEAFF.

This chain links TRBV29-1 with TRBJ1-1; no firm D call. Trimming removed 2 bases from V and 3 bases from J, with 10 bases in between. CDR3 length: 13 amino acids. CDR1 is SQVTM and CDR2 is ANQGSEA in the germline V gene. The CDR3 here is CSVEPQRDTEAFF. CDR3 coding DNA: TGCAGCGTTGAACCGCAGAGGGACACTGAAGCTTTCTTT.

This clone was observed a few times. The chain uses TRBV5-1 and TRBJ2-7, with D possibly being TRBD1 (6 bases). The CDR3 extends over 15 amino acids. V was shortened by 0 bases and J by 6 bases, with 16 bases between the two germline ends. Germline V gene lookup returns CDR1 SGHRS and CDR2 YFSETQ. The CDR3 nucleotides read TGCGCCAGCAGCTTGGGACAGGCCTGGCTCCCCGAGCAGTACTTC. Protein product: CASSLGQAWLPEQYF.

Here the CDR3 DNA reads TGTGCCAGCAGCACCGACTCCCCCGGCACCGGGGAGCTGTTTTTT. Translation gives CASSTDSPGTGELFF. The rearrangement uses TRBV7-2 and TRBJ2-2; D unresolved. The CDR3 spans 15 residues. Trimming left V 5 bases short and J 4 bases short, with 14 bases between. Germline V gene data show CDR1 as SGHTA and CDR2 as FQGNSA.

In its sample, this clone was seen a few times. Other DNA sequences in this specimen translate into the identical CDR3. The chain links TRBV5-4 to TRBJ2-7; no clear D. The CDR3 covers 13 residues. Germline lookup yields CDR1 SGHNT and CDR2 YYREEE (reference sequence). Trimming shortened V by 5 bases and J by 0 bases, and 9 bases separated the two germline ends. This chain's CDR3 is CASSRWDSYEQYF. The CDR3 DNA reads TGTGCCAGCAGTCGGTGGGACTCCTACGAGCAGTACTTC.

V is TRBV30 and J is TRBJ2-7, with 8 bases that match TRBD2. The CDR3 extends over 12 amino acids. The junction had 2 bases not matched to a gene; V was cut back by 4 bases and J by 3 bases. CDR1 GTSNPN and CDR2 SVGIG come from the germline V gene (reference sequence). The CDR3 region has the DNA TGTGCCTGGACTAGCGGGTTCTACGAGCAGTACTTC. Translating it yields CAWTSGFYEQYF.